These T cell receptor beta chains were read from a single sample in a study of blood T cell repertoires in COVID-19. Method: immunoSEQ multiplex PCR; TCRdb's copy keeps in-frame clones and lacks some. Counted here are 250,000 to 300,000 clones, approximately 91% occurring once; the ten biggest clones make up approximately 1%. Material for sequencing was PBMCs or T cells enriched from blood (not recorded which). These receptors were taken from a woman in her thirties who had recovered from COVID-19. Each CDR3 is given without its conserved first and last residue. Each record gives: V gene, D gene, CDR3 protein. A D gene is named only where the DNA matches it firmly.

v_gene: TRBV7-8; d_gene: -; CDR3aa: ASSLRPRQDYGYT
v_gene: TRBV7-2; d_gene: -; CDR3aa: ASSSEWRDTQY
v_gene: TRBV6-5; d_gene: -; CDR3aa: ASRPGIRGYEQY
v_gene: TRBV2; d_gene: TRBD2; CDR3aa: ASGPSGRGNEQF
v_gene: TRBV7-9; d_gene: TRBD2; CDR3aa: ANSSGLAGFTDTQY
v_gene: TRBV6-5; d_gene: TRBD1; CDR3aa: ASSPWTGAPYGYT
v_gene: TRBV3-1/TRBV3-2; d_gene: -; CDR3aa: ASSQDIQGRFIH
v_gene: TRBV12-3/TRBV12-4; d_gene: -; CDR3aa: AIGAGDTEAF
v_gene: TRBV4-3; d_gene: TRBD1; CDR3aa: ASSRGQAYEQY
v_gene: TRBV7-6; d_gene: TRBD2; CDR3aa: ASSFTSGNEETQY
v_gene: TRBV5-1; d_gene: TRBD1; CDR3aa: ASSLRGRDTEAF
v_gene: TRBV9; d_gene: TRBD1; CDR3aa: ASSIGTGDWQPQH
v_gene: TRBV7-3; d_gene: TRBD1; CDR3aa: ASSSPLVVGGTGGDEQF
v_gene: TRBV28; d_gene: TRBD1; CDR3aa: ASRPQTGKERGYT
v_gene: TRBV29-1; d_gene: TRBD1; CDR3aa: SVGTGSSEQY
v_gene: TRBV5-1; d_gene: TRBD1; CDR3aa: ASSLGSGGSNQPQH
v_gene: TRBV7-9; d_gene: -; CDR3aa: ASSLGASATNEKLF
v_gene: TRBV27; d_gene: TRBD2; CDR3aa: ASSRTSGGPNTGELF
v_gene: TRBV11-2; d_gene: TRBD1; CDR3aa: ASSFDRAPNYGYT
v_gene: TRBV9; d_gene: TRBD2; CDR3aa: ASSVGGTSGGPSTDTQY
v_gene: TRBV6-5; d_gene: -; CDR3aa: ASMHRTGNTIY
v_gene: TRBV11-3; d_gene: -; CDR3aa: ASSWQGTQETQY
v_gene: TRBV2; d_gene: -; CDR3aa: ATASYSNQPQH
v_gene: TRBV5-6; d_gene: -; CDR3aa: ASSRVSYEQY
v_gene: TRBV5-4; d_gene: -; CDR3aa: ASSLAGAVRNKDGYT
v_gene: TRBV7-9; d_gene: -; CDR3aa: ASSLVRFNEKLF
v_gene: TRBV29-1; d_gene: -; CDR3aa: SVAPGHILRNTEAF
v_gene: TRBV30; d_gene: TRBD1; CDR3aa: AWSVQRTGETQY